This TCR beta chain derives from a study of T cell repertoires in cytomegalovirus infection. Study background: CMV epitopes, recently identified HLA-C-restricted and well-studied HLA-B-restricted, were used. General study findings and limits: Cumulative public TCR beta family frequency identified CMV carriers with the relevant HLA. Clonotypes of TCR beta that were HLA-C-restricted and CMV-specific dominated the ex vivo response.

TCRdb called the reads again in MiXCR, with one record for every CDR3 protein. The sample records 200,000 or so distinct CDR3 sequences, about 40% being singletons. Comments on this clonotype: The antigen is not known.

The CDR3 is 13 amino acids. From germline, CDR1 is LNHDA and CDR2 SQIVND (reference sequence). Trimming left V 10 bases short and J 4 bases short, with 17 bases between. The origin of this receptor is a human donor in good health (CMV status not recorded). Some clones in this sample may be carry-over from other donors' samples. This chain links TRBV19 with TRBJ2-7; perhaps TRBD1 as D (6 bases). The specimen was CD8+ T cells from cultured PBMCs, collected from culture after CMV antigen stimulation. CDR3 sequence (DNA): TGTGCCACCAGGGGCAGGGGATCTTACGAGCAGTACTTC. Its translation: CATRGRGSYEQYF. The variable domain in full, completed from reference TRBV19 and TRBJ2-7, reads DGGITQSPKYLFRKEGQNVTLSCEQNLNHDAMYWYRQDPGQGLRLIYYSQIVNDFQKGDIAEGYSVSREKKESFPLTVTSAQKNPTAFYLCATRGRGSYEQYFGPGTRLTVT.